These T cell receptor beta chains were read from a single sample in a study of blood T cell repertoires in COVID-19. Sequencing used immunoSEQ multiplex PCR; TCRdb keeps in-frame clones, though not all of them. The sample yields 70,000 to 85,000 clones, 91% seen once. The specimen was peripheral blood. All receptors come from a woman between 55 and 75 years old with active COVID-19. Each CDR3 is given with its conserved first and last residue. Each record gives: J gene, V gene, CDR3 protein.

J gene: TRBJ2-2; V gene: TRBV6-6; CDR3 protein: CAAILREGVTGELFF
J gene: TRBJ1-6; V gene: TRBV28; CDR3 protein: CASSLGTGYNSPLHF
J gene: TRBJ2-3; V gene: TRBV19; CDR3 protein: CASSTSLATDTQYF
J gene: TRBJ2-7; V gene: TRBV10-2; CDR3 protein: CASSRGASGTYEQYF
J gene: TRBJ1-1; V gene: TRBV28; CDR3 protein: CASCITGETEAFF
J gene: TRBJ2-1; V gene: TRBV6-1; CDR3 protein: CASSEAGPTSGSLPFF
J gene: TRBJ2-3; V gene: TRBV7-2; CDR3 protein: CASSFPGFSGTKPYF
J gene: TRBJ2-5; V gene: TRBV5-6; CDR3 protein: CASSLEMDGSETQYF
J gene: TRBJ2-5; V gene: TRBV7-2; CDR3 protein: CASSSDRDPRETQYF
J gene: TRBJ2-1; V gene: TRBV7-6; CDR3 protein: CASSLYSLGSNEQFF
J gene: TRBJ2-3; V gene: TRBV28; CDR3 protein: CASSLQMSTDTQYF
J gene: TRBJ2-7; V gene: TRBV28; CDR3 protein: CASSPRAPPEQYF
J gene: TRBJ2-3; V gene: TRBV27; CDR3 protein: CASSSGTGETDTQYF
J gene: TRBJ2-7; V gene: TRBV13; CDR3 protein: CASSSRGEQYF
J gene: TRBJ2-1; V gene: TRBV5-4; CDR3 protein: CASRQDKSYNEQFF
J gene: TRBJ2-2; V gene: TRBV5-1; CDR3 protein: CASSPRLAGAGGTGELFF
J gene: TRBJ2-7; V gene: TRBV27; CDR3 protein: CASSLSSGSYYEQYF
J gene: TRBJ1-2; V gene: TRBV29-1; CDR3 protein: CSVEGGGSDYGYTF